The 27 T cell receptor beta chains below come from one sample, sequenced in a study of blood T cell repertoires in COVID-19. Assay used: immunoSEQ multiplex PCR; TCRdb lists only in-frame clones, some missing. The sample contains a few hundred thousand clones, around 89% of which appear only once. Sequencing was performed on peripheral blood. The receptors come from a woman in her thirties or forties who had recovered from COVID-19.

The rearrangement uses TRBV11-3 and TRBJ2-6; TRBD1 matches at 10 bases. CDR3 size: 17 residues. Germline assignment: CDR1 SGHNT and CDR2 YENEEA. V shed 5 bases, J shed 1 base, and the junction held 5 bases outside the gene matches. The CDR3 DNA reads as TGTGCCAGCAGCCAGGACAGGGGGAGTTCTGGGGCCAACGTCCTGACTTTC. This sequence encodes CASSQDRGSSGANVLTF.

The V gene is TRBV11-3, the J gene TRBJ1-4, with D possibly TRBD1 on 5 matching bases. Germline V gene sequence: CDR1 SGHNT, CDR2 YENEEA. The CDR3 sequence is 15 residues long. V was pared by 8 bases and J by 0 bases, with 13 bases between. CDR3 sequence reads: CASGGGPATNEKLFF. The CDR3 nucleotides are TGTGCCAGCGGGGGAGGGCCAGCAACTAATGAAAAACTGTTTTTT.

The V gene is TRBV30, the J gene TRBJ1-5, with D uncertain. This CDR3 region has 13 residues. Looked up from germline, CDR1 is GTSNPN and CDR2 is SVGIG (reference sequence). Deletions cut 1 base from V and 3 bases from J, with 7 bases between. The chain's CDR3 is CAWSGPANQPQHF. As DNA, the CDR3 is TGTGCCTGGAGTGGGCCCGCCAATCAGCCCCAGCATTTT.

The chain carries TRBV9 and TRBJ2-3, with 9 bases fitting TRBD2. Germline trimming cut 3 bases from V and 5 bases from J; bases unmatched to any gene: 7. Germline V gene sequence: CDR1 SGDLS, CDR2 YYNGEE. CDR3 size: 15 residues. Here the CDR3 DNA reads TGTGCCAGCAGCGCCCGACCGACTAGCGGAGATACGCAGTATTTT. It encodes CASSARPTSGDTQYF.

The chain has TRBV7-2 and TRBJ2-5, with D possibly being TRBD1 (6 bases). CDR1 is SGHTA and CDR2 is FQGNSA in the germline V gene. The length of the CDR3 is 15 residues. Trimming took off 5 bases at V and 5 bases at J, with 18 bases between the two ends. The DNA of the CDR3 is TGTGCCAGCAGCCCCCGAACAGGGTTCGGCGAGACCCAGTACTTC. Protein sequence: CASSPRTGFGETQYF.

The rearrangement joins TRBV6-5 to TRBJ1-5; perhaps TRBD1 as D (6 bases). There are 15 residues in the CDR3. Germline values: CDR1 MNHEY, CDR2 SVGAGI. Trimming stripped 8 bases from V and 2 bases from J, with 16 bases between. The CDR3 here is CASANGRQGNQPQHF. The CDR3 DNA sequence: TGTGCCAGCGCAAATGGAAGACAGGGCAATCAGCCCCAGCATTTT.

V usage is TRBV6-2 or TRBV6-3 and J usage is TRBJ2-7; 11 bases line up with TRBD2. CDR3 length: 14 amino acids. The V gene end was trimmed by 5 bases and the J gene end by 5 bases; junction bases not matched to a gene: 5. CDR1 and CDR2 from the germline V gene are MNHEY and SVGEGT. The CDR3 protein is CASSLTSGADEQYV. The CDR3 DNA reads TGTGCCAGCAGTCTGACTAGCGGGGCTGACGAGCAGTACGTC.

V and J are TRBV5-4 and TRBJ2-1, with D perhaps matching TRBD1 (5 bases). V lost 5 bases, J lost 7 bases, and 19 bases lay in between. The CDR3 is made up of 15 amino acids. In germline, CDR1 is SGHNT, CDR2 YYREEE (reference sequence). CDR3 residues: CASRPPLGAGNEQFF. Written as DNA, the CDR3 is TGTGCCAGCAGGCCCCCCCTAGGGGCTGGGAATGAGCAGTTCTTC.

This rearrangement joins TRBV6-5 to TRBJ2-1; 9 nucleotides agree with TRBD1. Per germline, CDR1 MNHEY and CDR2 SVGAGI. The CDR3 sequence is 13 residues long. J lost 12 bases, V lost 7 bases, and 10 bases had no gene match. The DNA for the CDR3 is TGTGCCAGCACCTCCCGGGACAGGGCTTCGCAGTTCTTC. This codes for CASTSRDRASQFF.

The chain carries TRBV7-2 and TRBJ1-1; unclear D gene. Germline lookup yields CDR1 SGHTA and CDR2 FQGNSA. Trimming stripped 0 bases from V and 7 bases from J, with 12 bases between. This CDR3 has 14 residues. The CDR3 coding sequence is TGTGCCAGCAGCTTAGCTGCAGGATCCATTGAAGCTTTCTTT. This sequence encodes CASSLAAGSIEAFF.

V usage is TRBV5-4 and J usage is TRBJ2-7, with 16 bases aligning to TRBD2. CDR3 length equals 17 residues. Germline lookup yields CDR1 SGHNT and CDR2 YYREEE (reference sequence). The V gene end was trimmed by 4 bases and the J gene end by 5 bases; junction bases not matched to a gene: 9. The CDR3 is CASSPKGLAGGPHEQYF. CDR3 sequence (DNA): TGTGCCAGCAGCCCCAAGGGACTAGCGGGAGGGCCCCACGAGCAGTACTTC.

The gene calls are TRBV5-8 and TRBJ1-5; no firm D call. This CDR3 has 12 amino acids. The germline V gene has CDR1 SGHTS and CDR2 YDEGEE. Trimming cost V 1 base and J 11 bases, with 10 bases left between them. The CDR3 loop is CASSLWPGAQHF. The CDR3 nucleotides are TGTGCCAGCAGCTTGTGGCCAGGCGCCCAGCATTTT.

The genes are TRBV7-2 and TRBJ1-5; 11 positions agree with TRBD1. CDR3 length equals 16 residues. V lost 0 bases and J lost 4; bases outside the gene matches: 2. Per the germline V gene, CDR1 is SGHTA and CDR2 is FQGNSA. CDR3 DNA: TGTGCCAGCAGCTTAGCGGGACAGGGGGTAAATCAGCCCCAGCATTTT. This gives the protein CASSLAGQGVNQPQHF.

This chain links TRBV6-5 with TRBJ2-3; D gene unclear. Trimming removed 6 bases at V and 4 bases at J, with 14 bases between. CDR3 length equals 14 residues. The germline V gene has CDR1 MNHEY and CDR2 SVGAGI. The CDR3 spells CASSKLPAADTQYF. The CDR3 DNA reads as TGTGCCAGCAGCAAACTCCCCGCTGCAGATACGCAGTATTTT.

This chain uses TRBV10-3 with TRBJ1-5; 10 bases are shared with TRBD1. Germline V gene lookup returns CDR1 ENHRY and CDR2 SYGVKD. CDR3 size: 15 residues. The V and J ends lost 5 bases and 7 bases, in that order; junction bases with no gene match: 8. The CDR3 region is CAISHGDRGGQPQHF. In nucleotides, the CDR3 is TGTGCCATCAGTCACGGGGACAGGGGAGGGCAGCCCCAGCATTTT.

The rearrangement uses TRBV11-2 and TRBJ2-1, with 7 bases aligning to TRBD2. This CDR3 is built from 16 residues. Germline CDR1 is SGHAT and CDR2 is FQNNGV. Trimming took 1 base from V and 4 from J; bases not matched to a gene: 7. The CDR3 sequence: CASSLVGLAEYNEQFF. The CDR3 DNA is TGTGCCAGCAGCTTAGTCGGGCTAGCGGAGTACAATGAGCAGTTCTTC.

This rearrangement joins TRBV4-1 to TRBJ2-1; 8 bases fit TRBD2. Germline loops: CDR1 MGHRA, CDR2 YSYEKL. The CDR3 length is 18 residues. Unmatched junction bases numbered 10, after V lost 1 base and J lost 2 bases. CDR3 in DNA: TGCGCCAGCAGCCAAGGCCCCCGCCTAGCGGGTCCCTACAATGAGCAGTTCTTC. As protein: CASSQGPRLAGPYNEQFF.

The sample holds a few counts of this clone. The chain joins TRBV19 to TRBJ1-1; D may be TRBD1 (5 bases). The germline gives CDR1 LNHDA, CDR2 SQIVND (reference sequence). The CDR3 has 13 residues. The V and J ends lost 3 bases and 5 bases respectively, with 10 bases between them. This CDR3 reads CASSIDGGTEAFF. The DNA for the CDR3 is TGTGCCAGTAGTATTGATGGGGGGACTGAAGCTTTCTTT.

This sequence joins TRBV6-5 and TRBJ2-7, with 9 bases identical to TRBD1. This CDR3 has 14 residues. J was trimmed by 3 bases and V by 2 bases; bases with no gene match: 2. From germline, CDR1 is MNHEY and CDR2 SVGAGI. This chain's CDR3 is CASSYGTGIYEQYF. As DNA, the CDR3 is TGTGCCAGCAGTTACGGGACAGGGATCTACGAGCAGTACTTC.

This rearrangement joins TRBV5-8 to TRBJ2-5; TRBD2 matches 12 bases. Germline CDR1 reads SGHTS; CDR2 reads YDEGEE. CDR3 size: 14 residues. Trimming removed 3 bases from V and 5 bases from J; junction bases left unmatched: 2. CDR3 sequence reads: CASSYLAGGETQYF. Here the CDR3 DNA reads TGTGCCAGCAGCTACCTAGCGGGAGGGGAGACCCAGTACTTC.

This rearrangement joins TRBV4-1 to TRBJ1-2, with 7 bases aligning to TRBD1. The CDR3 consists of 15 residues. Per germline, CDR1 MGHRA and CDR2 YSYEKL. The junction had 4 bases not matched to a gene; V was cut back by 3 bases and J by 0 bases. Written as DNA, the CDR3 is TGCGCCAGCAGCCAGCCGGGACAGTCTAACTATGGCTACACCTTC. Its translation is CASSQPGQSNYGYTF.

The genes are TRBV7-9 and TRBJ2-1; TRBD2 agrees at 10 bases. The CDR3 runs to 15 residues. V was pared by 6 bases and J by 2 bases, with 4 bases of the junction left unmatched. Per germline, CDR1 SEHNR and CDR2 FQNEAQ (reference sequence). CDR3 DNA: TGTGCCAGCAGGCCAACTAGCGGGACCTACAATGAGCAGTTCTTC. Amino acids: CASRPTSGTYNEQFF.

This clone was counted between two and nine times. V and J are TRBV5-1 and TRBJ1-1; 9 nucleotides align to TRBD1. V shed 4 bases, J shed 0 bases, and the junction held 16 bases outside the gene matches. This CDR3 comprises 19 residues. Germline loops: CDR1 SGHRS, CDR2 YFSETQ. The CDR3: CASSRTGTGRSKLNTEAFF. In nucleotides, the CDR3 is TGCGCCAGCAGCCGCACCGGGACAGGGCGCTCAAAACTGAACACTGAAGCTTTCTTT.

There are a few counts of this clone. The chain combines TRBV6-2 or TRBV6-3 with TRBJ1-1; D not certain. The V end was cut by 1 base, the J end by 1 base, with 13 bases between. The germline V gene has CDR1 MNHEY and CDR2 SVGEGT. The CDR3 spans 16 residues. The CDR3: CASSYFLGLGNTEAFF. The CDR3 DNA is TGTGCCAGCAGTTACTTCCTCGGGTTGGGGAACACTGAAGCTTTCTTT.

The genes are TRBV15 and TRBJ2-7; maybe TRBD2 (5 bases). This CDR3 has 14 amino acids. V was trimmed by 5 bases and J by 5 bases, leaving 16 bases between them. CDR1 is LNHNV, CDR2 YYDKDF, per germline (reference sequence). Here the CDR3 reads CATSPPSSGDEQYF. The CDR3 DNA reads TGTGCCACCAGCCCCCCTTCTTCCGGGGACGAGCAGTACTTC.

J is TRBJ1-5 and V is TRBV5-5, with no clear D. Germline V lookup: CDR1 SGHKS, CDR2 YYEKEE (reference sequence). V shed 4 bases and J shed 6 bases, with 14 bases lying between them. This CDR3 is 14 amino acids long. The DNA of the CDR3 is TGTGCCAGCAGCCCGGCTAGGCTTGGTCAGCCCCAGCATTTT. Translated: CASSPARLGQPQHF. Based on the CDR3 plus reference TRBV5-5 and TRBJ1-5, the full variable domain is DAGVTQSPTHLIKTRGQQVTLRCSPISGHKSVSWYQQVLGQGPQFIFQYYEKEERGRGNFPDRFSARQFPNYSSELNVNALLLGDSALYLCASSPARLGQPQHFGDGTRLSIL.

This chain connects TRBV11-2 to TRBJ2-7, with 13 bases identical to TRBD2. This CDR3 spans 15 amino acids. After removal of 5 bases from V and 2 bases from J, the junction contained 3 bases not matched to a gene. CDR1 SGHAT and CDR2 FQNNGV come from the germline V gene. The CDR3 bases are TGTGCCAGCAGCCCCGGACTAGCGGGAGCCTACGAGCAGTACGTC. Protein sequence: CASSPGLAGAYEQYV.